Listed here are 24 T cell receptor beta chains from one sample, sequenced in a study of T cells in Graves' hyperthyroidism and ophthalmopathy. Authors of the study amplified TCR beta CDR3 regions from RNA transcripts. The TCR CDR3 first-round RT-PCR relied on the HTBI primer set. TCRdb independently ran MiXCR on the multiplex PCR reads; one entry per CDR3 protein. The data show about 530,000 distinct CDR3 sequences, about 15% seen once. The material sequenced was blood. The source of these receptors is a woman between 18 and 29 years old with Graves' ophthalmopathy.

This clonotype has just a few counts. This chain's CDR3 is CASSLVGLGQGQETQYF. The CDR3 DNA reads as TGTGCCAGCAGTTTAGTGGGGTTAGGGCAAGGACAAGAGACCCAGTACTTC. The chain is built from TRBV12-3 or TRBV12-4 and TRBJ2-5; D is unclear. V was trimmed by 1 base and J by 2 bases, leaving 17 bases between them. The CDR3 spans 17 residues.

This clonotype was found many times. V is TRBV11-2 and J is TRBJ2-1; 7 bases align to TRBD1. V gave up 5 bases and J gave up 0 bases; unmatched junction bases: 4. Germline values: CDR1 SGHAT, CDR2 FQNNGV. The CDR3 has 15 residues. This chain's CDR3 is CASSPGQSSYNEQFF. Here the CDR3 DNA reads TGTGCCAGCAGCCCGGGACAGAGCTCCTACAATGAGCAGTTCTTC.

This clonotype appeared many times. This chain connects TRBV28 to TRBJ1-1; D unclear. V was cut by 2 bases and J by 8 bases, with 9 bases left in between. The CDR3 is 12 amino acids. CDR1 is MDHEN and CDR2 is SYDVKM in the germline V gene. The CDR3 reads CASSLLGREAFF. In DNA form, the CDR3 reads TGTGCCAGCAGTTTACTGGGCCGAGAAGCTTTCTTT. The complete variable domain, with remaining parts taken from reference TRBV28 and TRBJ1-1, reads DVKVTQSSRYLVKRTGEKVFLECVQDMDHENMFWYRQDPGLGLRLIYFSYDVKMKEKGDIPEGYSVSREKKERFSLILESASTNQTSMYLCASSLLGREAFFGQGTRLTVV.

This clonotype was recorded many times. The rearrangement links TRBV7-2 to TRBJ2-7; no definite D call. Trimming removed 5 bases from V and 3 bases from J, with 8 bases in between. Germline loops: CDR1 SGHTA, CDR2 FQGNSA. The CDR3 length is 12 residues. This CDR3 is CASSATSYEQYF. CDR3 coding DNA: TGTGCCAGCAGCGCGACCAGCTACGAGCAGTACTTC.

This clonotype appeared many times. V and J are TRBV5-6 and TRBJ2-7; D ambiguous. Germline V gene lookup returns CDR1 SGHDT and CDR2 YYEEEE. This CDR3 region has 13 residues. Trimming removed 1 base from V and 7 bases from J, with 12 bases in between. The CDR3 DNA sequence: TGTGCCAGCAGCTTGTCGGGTTTCGGGGAGCAGTACTTC. This encodes CASSLSGFGEQYF.

This chain joins TRBV7-3 and TRBJ1-6, with D uncertain. The CDR3 extends over 14 amino acids. Germline V lookup: CDR1 SGHTA, CDR2 FQGTGA. Trimming took 5 bases from V and 10 from J, leaving 15 bases between them. CDR3 DNA sequence: TGTGCCAGCAGCCAGGCGGGTAGTCGGTCACCCCTCCACTTT. Its protein product is CASSQAGSRSPLHF.

There are a few counts of this clonotype. This rearrangement joins TRBV4-1 to TRBJ2-7; D call uncertain. The germline CDR1 and CDR2 sequences are MGHRA and YSYEKL. Trimming took 1 base from V and 3 from J, leaving 10 bases between them. This CDR3 comprises 14 residues. CDR3 bases: TGCGCCAGCAGCCAAGCGTCTGGATTCTACGAGCAGTACTTC. It is translated as CASSQASGFYEQYF.

This sequence joins TRBV12-3 or TRBV12-4 and TRBJ1-4; D is undetermined. Trimming pared 6 bases from V and 4 bases from J, leaving 12 bases between. The CDR3 contains 14 residues. The CDR3 sequence is CASSRTSLNEKLFF. CDR3 coding DNA: TGTGCCAGCAGCCGGACCAGCCTTAATGAAAAACTGTTTTTT.

This clonotype was observed a few times. This chain joins TRBV28 and TRBJ2-2; TRBD2 agrees at 16 bases. This CDR3 is built from 17 residues. Trimming removed 11 bases from V and 4 bases from J; junction bases left unmatched: 10. CDR1 and CDR2 (germline): MDHEN, SYDVKM. The CDR3 nucleotides are TGTGCCGTCCCGGGACTAGCGGGAGGGGAAGCCACCGGGGAGCTGTTTTTT. It yields the protein CAVPGLAGGEATGELFF.

The rearrangement links TRBV12-3 or TRBV12-4 to TRBJ1-4; 10 nucleotides agree with TRBD1. The trim removed 1 base at V and 2 bases at J, leaving 10 bases unmatched. The CDR3 loop spans 19 amino acids. The DNA for the CDR3 is TGTGCCAGCAGTTTAGGGCGGGGGACAGGGGATCGGACTAATGAAAAACTGTTTTTT. Translating it yields CASSLGRGTGDRTNEKLFF.

This clonotype was found a few times. The chain uses TRBV29-1 and TRBJ2-7, with D possibly matching TRBD2 (5 bases). V was trimmed by 6 bases and J by 5 bases, leaving 17 bases between them. The germline V gene has CDR1 SQVTM and CDR2 ANQGSEA. CDR3 size: 13 residues. The CDR3 coding sequence is TGCAGCGTATTGGTGGGAGAGGTCCACGAGCAGTACTTC. It encodes CSVLVGEVHEQYF.

Regarding this clonotype: The junction and the germline gene differ at one end; a read error may be behind it. The gene calls are TRBV2 and TRBJ1-1; no reliable D call. Per the germline V gene, CDR1 is SNHLY and CDR2 is FYNNEI. This CDR3 is built from 17 residues. The CDR3 DNA reads TGTGCCAGCGGTGAAGCGCGGTTGGCAGCCATGAACACTGAAGCTTTCTTT. It specifies CASGEARLAAMNTEAFF.

This clonotype has more than one count but fewer than ten. The rearrangement uses TRBV7-2 and TRBJ2-1; TRBD2 is a possible D gene (5 bases). Deletions cut 6 bases from V and 4 bases from J, with 16 bases between. The CDR3 totals 15 residues. CDR1 is SGHTA, CDR2 FQGNSA, per germline. The CDR3 loop is CASRQKGSGYNEQFF. The DNA of the CDR3 is TGTGCCAGCAGACAAAAAGGTTCGGGGTACAATGAGCAGTTCTTC.

This clonotype was detected many times. The chain links TRBV2 to TRBJ2-1; 9 bases agree with TRBD1. This CDR3 is built from 17 residues. CDR1 is SNHLY, CDR2 FYNNEI, per germline. V gave up 5 bases and J gave up 6 bases; unmatched junction bases: 14. CDR3 region: CASSKQGANAISNEQFF. CDR3 sequence (DNA): TGTGCCAGCAGTAAACAGGGGGCGAACGCTATAAGCAATGAGCAGTTCTTC.

This clonotype was seen at least ten times. CDR3 region: CASSAEGMESTDTQYF. CDR3 in DNA: TGTGCCAGCAGCGCAGAGGGGATGGAAAGCACAGATACGCAGTATTTT. The chain combines TRBV9 with TRBJ2-3, with D perhaps TRBD1 or TRBD2 (5 bases each). The CDR3 is made up of 16 amino acids. V dropped 3 bases and J dropped 0 bases, with 14 bases sitting between them. Germline V CDR1 and CDR2: SGDLS, YYNGEE.

The chain is built from TRBV7-3 and TRBJ2-5; no clear D. This CDR3 has 17 amino acids. The germline CDR1 and CDR2 sequences are SGHTA and FQGTGA. Trimming removed 4 bases at V and 2 bases at J, with 20 bases between. The CDR3 region is CASSSLFFNTVQETQYF. Here the CDR3 DNA reads TGTGCCAGCAGCTCCCTGTTCTTCAACACGGTACAAGAGACCCAGTACTTC. Complete variable domain (other parts from reference TRBV7-3 and TRBJ2-5): GAGVSQTPSNKVTEKGKYVELRCDPISGHTALYWYRQSLGQGPEFLIYFQGTGAADDSGLPNDRFFAVRPEGSVSTLKIQRTERGDSAVYLCASSSLFFNTVQETQYFGPGTRLLVL.

The chain employs TRBV5-6 and TRBJ1-5; a possible D gene is TRBD1 (5 bases). With 4 bases removed from V and 0 bases from J, the gap between germline ends came to 11 bases. CDR3 length equals 15 residues. Germline V lookup: CDR1 SGHDT, CDR2 YYEEEE. The CDR3 bases are TGTGCCAGCAGCGTGGGGGTTAATAGCAATCAGCCCCAGCATTTT. Translated, it gives CASSVGVNSNQPQHF.

This clonotype was detected a few times. V usage is TRBV10-3 and J usage is TRBJ1-1, with D maybe TRBD1 (5 bases). The CDR3 is made up of 14 amino acids. Trimming left V 7 bases short and J 3 bases short, with 15 bases between. Germline V gene lookup returns CDR1 ENHRY and CDR2 SYGVKD. The CDR3 here is CAIKDQGRDTEAFF. The CDR3 DNA follows: TGTGCCATCAAGGATCAGGGTAGGGACACTGAAGCTTTCTTT.

The chain employs TRBV5-6 and TRBJ1-1; D not certain. CDR1 and CDR2 from the germline V gene are SGHDT and YYEEEE. V was clipped by 4 bases and J by 1 base, with 8 bases between them. The CDR3 totals 13 residues. The CDR3: CASSGGWNTEAFF. CDR3 DNA sequence: TGTGCCAGCAGCGGAGGATGGAACACTGAAGCTTTCTTT.

This clonotype was counted many times. The chain uses TRBV20-1 and TRBJ1-6, with 7 bases identical to TRBD1. Germline V gene data show CDR1 as DFQATT and CDR2 as SNEGSKA (reference sequence). The CDR3 is 14 amino acids. V shed 6 bases, J shed 7 bases, and the junction held 9 bases outside the gene matches. CDR3 protein: CSALQPGQNSPLHF. The CDR3 bases are TGCAGTGCCCTACAGCCGGGACAGAATTCACCCCTCCACTTT.

This clonotype has only a few counts. V usage is TRBV28 and J usage is TRBJ1-2; D gene unclear. Germline assignment: CDR1 MDHEN and CDR2 SYDVKM. The CDR3 loop spans 13 amino acids. Between the trimmed V and J ends, which lost 2 bases and 3 bases, there was a span of 7 bases. As DNA, the CDR3 is TGTGCCAGCAGTTTACCAGCCCACTATGGCTACACCTTC. As protein: CASSLPAHYGYTF.

This clonotype was recorded a few times. This chain links TRBV5-1 with TRBJ2-5; D is perhaps TRBD1 or TRBD2 (5 bases each). This CDR3 has 15 residues. Trimming pared 3 bases from V and 5 bases from J, leaving 17 bases between. Germline values: CDR1 SGHRS, CDR2 YFSETQ. DNA for the CDR3: TGCGCCAGCAGCTGGGCCGGGACGGATGAGGAGACCCAGTACTTC. It translates to CASSWAGTDEETQYF.

This clonotype was detected a few times. The chain has TRBV2 and TRBJ1-2; D call uncertain. CDR1 and CDR2 from the germline V gene are SNHLY and FYNNEI. V lost 1 base and J lost 1, with 7 bases in between. The CDR3 consists of 14 residues. In DNA form, the CDR3 reads TGTGCCAGCAGTGAAGGCAGTTTTAACTATGGCTACACCTTC. Translating gives CASSEGSFNYGYTF.

The rearrangement uses TRBV6-1 and TRBJ2-1; D is ambiguous. Looked up from germline, CDR1 is MNHNS and CDR2 is SASEGT. CDR3 size: 15 residues. The ends were cut back, 5 bases at V and 4 bases at J, with 15 bases in the middle. CDR3 bases: TGTGCCAGCAGTATAGCTTCCCCTCCGTACAATGAGCAGTTCTTC. Protein product: CASSIASPPYNEQFF.